This T cell receptor (beta chain) was profiled in a study of shared clonotypes between healthy human individuals. V dropped 0 bases and J dropped 1; count of bases not matched to a gene: 5. This CDR3 has 17 residues. Germline CDR1 is ENHRY and CDR2 is SYGVKD. Samples underwent the assay at deep level. TCRdb's table, derived via immunoSEQ multiplex PCR, lists solely in-frame clones and lacks some. Found here are 530,000 or so clones, over 60% of them singletons; the top ten hold approximately 12%. The gene calls are TRBV10-3 and TRBJ2-2; the match to TRBD2 covers 7 bases. Source material: PBMCs. This TCR derives from a woman aged 40 to 55 in good health. Some clones in this sample may be carry-over from other donors' samples. The CDR3 reads CAISESLAGENTGELFF. The DNA of the CDR3 is TGTGCCATCAGTGAGTCGCTGGCGGGGGAGAACACCGGGGAGCTGTTTTTT.